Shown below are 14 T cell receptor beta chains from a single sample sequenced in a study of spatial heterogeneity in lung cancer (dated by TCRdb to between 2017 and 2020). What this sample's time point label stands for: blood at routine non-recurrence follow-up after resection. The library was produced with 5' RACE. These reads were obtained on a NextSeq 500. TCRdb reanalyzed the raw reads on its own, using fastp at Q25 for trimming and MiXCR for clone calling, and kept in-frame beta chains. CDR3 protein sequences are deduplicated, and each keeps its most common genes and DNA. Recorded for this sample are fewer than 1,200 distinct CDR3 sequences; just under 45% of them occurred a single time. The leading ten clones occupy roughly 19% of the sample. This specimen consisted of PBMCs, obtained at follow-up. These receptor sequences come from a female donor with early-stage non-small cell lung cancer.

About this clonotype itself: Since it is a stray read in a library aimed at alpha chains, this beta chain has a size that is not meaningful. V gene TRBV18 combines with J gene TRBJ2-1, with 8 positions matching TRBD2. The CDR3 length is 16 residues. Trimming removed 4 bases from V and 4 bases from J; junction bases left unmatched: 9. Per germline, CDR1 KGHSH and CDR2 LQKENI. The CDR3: CASSLFTSGEYNEQFF. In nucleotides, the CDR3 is TGTGCCAGCTCACTTTTTACTAGCGGAGAGTACAATGAGCAGTTCTTC.

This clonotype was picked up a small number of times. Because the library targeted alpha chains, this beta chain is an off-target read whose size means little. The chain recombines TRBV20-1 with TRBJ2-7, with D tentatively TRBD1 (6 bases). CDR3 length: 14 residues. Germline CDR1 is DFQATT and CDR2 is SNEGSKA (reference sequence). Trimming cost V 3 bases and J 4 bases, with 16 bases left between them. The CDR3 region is CSARSPGTLYEQYF. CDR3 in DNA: TGCAGTGCTAGGAGCCCCGGGACACTATACGAGCAGTACTTC.

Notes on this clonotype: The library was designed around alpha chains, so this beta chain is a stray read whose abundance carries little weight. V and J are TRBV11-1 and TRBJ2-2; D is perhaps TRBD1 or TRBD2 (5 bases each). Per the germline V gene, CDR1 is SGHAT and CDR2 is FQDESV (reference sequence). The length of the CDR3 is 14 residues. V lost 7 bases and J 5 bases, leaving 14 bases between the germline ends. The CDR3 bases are TGTGCCAGCACCCGAGGGGTTGGGACCGGGGAGCTGTTTTTT. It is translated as CASTRGVGTGELFF.

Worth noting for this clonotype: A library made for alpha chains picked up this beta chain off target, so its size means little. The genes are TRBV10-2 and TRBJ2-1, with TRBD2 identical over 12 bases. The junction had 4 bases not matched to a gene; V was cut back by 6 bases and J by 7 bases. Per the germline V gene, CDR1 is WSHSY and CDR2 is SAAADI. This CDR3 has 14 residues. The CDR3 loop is CASRGLAGGNEQFF. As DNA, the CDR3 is TGCGCCAGCAGGGGACTAGCGGGCGGGAATGAGCAGTTCTTC.

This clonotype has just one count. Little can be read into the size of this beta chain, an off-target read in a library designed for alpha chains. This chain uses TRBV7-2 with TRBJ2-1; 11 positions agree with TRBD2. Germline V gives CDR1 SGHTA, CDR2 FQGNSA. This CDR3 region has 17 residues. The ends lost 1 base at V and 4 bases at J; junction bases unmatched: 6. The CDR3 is CASSLVSSGRLYNEQFF. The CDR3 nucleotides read TGTGCCAGCAGCTTAGTGTCTAGCGGGAGGCTATACAATGAGCAGTTCTTC.

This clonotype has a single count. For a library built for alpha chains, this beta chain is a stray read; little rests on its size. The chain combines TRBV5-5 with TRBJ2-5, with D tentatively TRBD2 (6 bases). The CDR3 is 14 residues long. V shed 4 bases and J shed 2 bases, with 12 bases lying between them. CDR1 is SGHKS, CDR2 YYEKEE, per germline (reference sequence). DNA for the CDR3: TGTGCCAGCAGCCGATATCGGGGGCAAGAGACCCAGTACTTC. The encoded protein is CASSRYRGQETQYF.

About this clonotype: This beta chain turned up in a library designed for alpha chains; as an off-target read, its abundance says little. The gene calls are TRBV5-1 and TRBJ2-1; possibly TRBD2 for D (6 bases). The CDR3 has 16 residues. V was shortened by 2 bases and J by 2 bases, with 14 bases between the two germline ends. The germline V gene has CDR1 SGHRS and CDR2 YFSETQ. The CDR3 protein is CASSFAGTETYNEQFF. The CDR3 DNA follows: TGCGCCAGCAGCTTCGCAGGGACTGAAACCTACAATGAGCAGTTCTTC.

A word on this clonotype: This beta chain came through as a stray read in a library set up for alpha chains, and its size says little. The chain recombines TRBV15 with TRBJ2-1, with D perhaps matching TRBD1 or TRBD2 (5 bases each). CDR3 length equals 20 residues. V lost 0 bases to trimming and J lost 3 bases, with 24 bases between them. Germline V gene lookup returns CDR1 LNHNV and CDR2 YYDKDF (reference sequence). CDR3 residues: CATSRDEWTGLTSIYNEQFF. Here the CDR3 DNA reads TGTGCCACCAGCAGAGATGAATGGACGGGGCTAACTTCCATCTACAATGAGCAGTTCTTC. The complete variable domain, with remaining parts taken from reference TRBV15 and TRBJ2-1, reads DAMVIQNPRYQVTQFGKPVTLSCSQTLNHNVMYWYQQKSSQAPKLLFHYYDKDFNNEADTPDNFQSRRPNTSFCFLDIRSPGLGDTAMYLCATSRDEWTGLTSIYNEQFFGPGTRLTVL.

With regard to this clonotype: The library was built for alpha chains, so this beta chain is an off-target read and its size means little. The DNA of the CDR3 is TGCAGTGCTATCCCTGCGGACAGGGGGTTAAATGAGCAGTTCTTC. Encoded protein: CSAIPADRGLNEQFF. The chain has TRBV20-1 and TRBJ2-1; 10 bases match TRBD1. The V segment lost 4 bases and the J segment 7 bases; nucleotides outside the gene matches: 10. The CDR3 runs 15 residues. Germline CDR1 DFQATT, CDR2 SNEGSKA (reference sequence).

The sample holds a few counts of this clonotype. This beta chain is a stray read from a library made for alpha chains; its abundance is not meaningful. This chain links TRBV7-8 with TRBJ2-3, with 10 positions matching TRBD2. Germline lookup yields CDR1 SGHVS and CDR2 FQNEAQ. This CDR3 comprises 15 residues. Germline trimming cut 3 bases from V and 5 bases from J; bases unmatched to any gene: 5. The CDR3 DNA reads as TGTGCCAGCAGCTTCAGCGGGAGGGTCAGAGATACGCAGTATTTT. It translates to CASSFSGRVRDTQYF.

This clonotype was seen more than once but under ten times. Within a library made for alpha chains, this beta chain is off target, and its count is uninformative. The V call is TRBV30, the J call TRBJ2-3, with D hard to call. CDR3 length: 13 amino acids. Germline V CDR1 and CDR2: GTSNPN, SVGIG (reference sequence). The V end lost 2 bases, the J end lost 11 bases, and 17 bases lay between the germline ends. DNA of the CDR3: TGTGCCTGGAGTCCTATAGTTTTCACCGAGCAGTATTTT. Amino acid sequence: CAWSPIVFTEQYF. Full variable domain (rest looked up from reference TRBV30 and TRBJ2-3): SQTIHQWPATLVQPVGSPLSLECTVEGTSNPNLYWYRQAAGRGLQLLFYSVGIGQISSEVPQNLSASRPQDRQFILSSKKLLLSDSGFYLCAWSPIVFTEQYFGPGTRLTVL.

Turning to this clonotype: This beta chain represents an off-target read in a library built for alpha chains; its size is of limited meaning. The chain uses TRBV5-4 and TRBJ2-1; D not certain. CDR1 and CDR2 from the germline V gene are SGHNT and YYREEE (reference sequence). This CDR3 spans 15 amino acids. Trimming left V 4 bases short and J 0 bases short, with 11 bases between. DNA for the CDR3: TGTGCCAGCAGCCGTGATCGGAGCTCCTACAATGAGCAGTTCTTC. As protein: CASSRDRSSYNEQFF.

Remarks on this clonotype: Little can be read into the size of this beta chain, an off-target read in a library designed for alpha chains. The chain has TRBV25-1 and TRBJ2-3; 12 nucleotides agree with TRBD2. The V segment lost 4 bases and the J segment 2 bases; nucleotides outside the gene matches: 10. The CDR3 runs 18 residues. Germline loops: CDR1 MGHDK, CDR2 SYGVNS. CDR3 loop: CASSALAGGAKITDTQYF. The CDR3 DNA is TGTGCCAGCAGTGCGCTAGCGGGAGGGGCTAAGATCACAGATACGCAGTATTTT.

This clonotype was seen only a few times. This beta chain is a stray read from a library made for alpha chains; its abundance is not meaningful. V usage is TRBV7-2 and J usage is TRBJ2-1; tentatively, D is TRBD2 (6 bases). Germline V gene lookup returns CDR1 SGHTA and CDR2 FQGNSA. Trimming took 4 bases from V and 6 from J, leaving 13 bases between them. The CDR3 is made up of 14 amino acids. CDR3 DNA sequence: TGTGCCAGCAGCTCCCAGGACGGGGGCAATGAGCAGTTCTTC. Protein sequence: CASSSQDGGNEQFF. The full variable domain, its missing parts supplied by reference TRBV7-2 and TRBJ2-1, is GAGVSQSPSNKVTEKGKDVELRCDPISGHTALYWYRQSLGQGLEFLIYFQGNSAPDKSGLPSDRFSAERTGGSVSTLTIQRTQQEDSAVYLCASSSQDGGNEQFFGPGTRLTVL.